One TCR beta chain is described in this entry. The antigen remains undetermined. The use of a sample-barcoded 5' primer and a J-beta primer mix characterized a second PCR of roughly 7 to 11 cycles. TCRdb re-derived calls from the 5' RACE reads in MiXCR, one entry per CDR3 protein. This sample carries some 1,800,000 distinct CDR3 sequences, around 40% of them seen once, and the ten largest clones take roughly 24%. The data stem from a study of blood T cells in healthy people across ages. Study-level results: Total diversity from one million sequenced T cells was likely underestimated.

Deletions cut 0 bases from V and 0 bases from J, with 18 bases between. Germline CDR1 reads LGHNA; CDR2 reads YSLEER. The CDR3 covers 20 residues. Isolation per sample recovered at least 6 million PBMCs. The sequencing sample was made of blood. The chain employs TRBV4-3 and TRBJ1-6, with D unresolved. The sequence came from a human donor in good health. Written as DNA, the CDR3 is TGCGCCAGCAGCCAAGAGAGGAGGGAATATGAGAGCTCCTATAATTCACCCCTCCACTTT. This codes for CASSQERREYESSYNSPLHF.